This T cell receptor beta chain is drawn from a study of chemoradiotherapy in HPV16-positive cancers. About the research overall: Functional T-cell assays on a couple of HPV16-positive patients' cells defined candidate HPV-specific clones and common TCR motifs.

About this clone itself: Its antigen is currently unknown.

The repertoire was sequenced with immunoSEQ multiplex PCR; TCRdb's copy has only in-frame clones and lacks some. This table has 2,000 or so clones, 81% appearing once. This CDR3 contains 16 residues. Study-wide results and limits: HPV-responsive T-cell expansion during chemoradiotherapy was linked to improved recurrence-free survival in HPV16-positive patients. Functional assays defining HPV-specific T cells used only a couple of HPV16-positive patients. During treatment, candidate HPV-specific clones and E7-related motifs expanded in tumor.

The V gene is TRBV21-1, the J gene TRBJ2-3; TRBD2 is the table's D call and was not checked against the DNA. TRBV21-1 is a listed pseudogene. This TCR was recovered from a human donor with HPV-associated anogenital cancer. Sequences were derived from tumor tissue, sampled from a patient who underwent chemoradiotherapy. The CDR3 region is CASSDRDSISTDTQYF. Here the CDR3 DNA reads TGTGCCAGCAGCGACCGGGACTCCATTAGCACAGATACGCAGTATTTT.